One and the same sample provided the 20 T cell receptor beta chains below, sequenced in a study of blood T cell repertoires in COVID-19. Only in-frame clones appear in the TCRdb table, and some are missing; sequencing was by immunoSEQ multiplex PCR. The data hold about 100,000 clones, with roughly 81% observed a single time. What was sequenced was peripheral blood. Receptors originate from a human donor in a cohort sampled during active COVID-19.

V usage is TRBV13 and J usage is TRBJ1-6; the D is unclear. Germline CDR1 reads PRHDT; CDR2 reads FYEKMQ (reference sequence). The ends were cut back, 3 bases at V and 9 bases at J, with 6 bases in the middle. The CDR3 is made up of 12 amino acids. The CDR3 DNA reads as TGTGCCAGCAGCTTGGCCACTTCACCCCTCCACTTT. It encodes CASSLATSPLHF.

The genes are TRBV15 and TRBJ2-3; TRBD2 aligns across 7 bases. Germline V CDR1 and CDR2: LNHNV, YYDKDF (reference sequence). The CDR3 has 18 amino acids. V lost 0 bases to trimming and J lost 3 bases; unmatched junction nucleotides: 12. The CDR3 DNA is TGTGCCACCAGCAGAGATAGGGCAGGCGGGGGAGGGACAGATACGCAGTATTTT. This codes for CATSRDRAGGGGTDTQYF.

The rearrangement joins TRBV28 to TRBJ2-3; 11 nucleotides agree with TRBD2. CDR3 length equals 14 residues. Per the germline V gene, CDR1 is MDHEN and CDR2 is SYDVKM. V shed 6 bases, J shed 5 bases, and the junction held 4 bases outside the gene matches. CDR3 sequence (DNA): TGTGCCAGCAGCCCCGGACTAGCGGGAGATACGCAGTATTTT. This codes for CASSPGLAGDTQYF.

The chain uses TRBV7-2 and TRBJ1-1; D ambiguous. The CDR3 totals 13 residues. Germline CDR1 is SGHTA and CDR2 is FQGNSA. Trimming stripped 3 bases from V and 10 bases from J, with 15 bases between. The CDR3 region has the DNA TGTGCCAGCAGCTTGGAGACGATAGCGACAGCTTTCTTT. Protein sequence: CASSLETIATAFF.

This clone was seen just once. The CDR3 here is CASSLVVGGGTSYEQYF. The CDR3, as DNA: TGCGCCAGCAGCTTGGTGGTGGGGGGAGGGACCTCCTACGAGCAGTACTTC. The chain employs TRBV5-1 and TRBJ2-7, with 7 positions matching TRBD2. CDR1 and CDR2 (germline): SGHRS, YFSETQ. CDR3 length: 17 residues. The V gene end was trimmed by 0 bases and the J gene end by 0 bases; junction bases not matched to a gene: 9.

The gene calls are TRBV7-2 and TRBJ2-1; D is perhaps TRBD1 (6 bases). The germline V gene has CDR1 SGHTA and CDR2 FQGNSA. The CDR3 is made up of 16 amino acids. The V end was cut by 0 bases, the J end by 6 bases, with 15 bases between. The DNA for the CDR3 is TGTGCCAGCAGCTTAGCGGGGGCGTCATACATCAATGAGCAGTTCTTC. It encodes CASSLAGASYINEQFF.

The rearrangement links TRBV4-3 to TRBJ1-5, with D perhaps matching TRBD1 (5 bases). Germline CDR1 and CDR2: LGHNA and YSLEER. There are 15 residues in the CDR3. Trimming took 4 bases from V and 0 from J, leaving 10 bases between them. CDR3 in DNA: TGCGCCAGCAGCCGGGGGGTCTTTAGCAATCAGCCCCAGCATTTT. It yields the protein CASSRGVFSNQPQHF.

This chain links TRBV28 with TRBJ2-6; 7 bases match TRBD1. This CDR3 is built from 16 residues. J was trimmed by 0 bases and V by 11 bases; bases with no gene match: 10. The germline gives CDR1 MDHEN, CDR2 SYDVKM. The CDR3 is CAVKQGIHSGANVLTF. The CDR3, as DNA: TGTGCCGTTAAACAGGGGATCCACTCTGGGGCCAACGTCCTGACTTTC.

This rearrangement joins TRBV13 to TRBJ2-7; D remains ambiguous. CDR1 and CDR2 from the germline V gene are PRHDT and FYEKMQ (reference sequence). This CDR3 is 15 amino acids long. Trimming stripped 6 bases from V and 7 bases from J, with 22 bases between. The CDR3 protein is CASSPIAGSPAEQYF. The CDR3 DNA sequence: TGTGCCAGCAGTCCTATCGCCGGGTCCCCTGCGGAGCAGTACTTC.

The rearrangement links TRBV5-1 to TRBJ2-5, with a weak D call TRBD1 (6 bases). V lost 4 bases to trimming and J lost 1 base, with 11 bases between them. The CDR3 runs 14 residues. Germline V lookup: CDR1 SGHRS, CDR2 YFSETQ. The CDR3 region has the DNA TGCGCCAGCAGCGCACAGGGTATCCAAGAGACCCAGTACTTC. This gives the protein CASSAQGIQETQYF.

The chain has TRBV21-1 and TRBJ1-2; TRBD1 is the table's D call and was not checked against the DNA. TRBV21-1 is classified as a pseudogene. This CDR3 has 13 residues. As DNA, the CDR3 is TGTGCCAGCTTTAGTCAGGGATCGGCTGGCTACACCTTC. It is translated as CASFSQGSAGYTF.

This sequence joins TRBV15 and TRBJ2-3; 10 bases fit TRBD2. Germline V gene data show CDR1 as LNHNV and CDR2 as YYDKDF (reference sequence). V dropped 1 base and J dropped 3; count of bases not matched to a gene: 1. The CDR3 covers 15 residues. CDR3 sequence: CATSRVSGGTDTQYF. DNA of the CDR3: TGTGCCACCAGCAGAGTTAGCGGGGGGACAGATACGCAGTATTTT.

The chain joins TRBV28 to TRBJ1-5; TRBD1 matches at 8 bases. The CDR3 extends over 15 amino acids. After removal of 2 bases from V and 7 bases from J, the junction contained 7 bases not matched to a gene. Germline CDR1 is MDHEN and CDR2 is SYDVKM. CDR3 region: CASSLAGGARQPQHF. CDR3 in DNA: TGTGCCAGCAGTTTAGCAGGGGGCGCGAGGCAGCCCCAGCATTTT.

Here the CDR3 reads CSATSTDTQYF. CDR3 coding DNA: TGCAGTGCTACTAGCACAGATACGCAGTATTTT. This chain joins TRBV20-1 and TRBJ2-3, with D unresolved. Germline values: CDR1 DFQATT, CDR2 SNEGSKA (reference sequence). The V and J ends lost 4 bases and 0 bases respectively, with 2 bases between them. The CDR3 is made up of 11 amino acids.

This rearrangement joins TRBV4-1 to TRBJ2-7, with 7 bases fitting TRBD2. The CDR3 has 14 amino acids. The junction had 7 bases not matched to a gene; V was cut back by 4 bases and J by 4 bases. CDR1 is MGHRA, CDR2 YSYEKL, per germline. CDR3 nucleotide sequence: TGCGCCAGCAGCCTTCCGGGACTATGGTACGAGCAGTACTTC. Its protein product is CASSLPGLWYEQYF.

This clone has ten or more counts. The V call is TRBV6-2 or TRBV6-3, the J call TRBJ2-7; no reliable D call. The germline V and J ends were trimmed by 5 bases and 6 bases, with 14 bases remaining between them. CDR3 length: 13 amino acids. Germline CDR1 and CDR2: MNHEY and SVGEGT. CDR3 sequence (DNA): TGTGCCAGCAGTGTCGTACGGTCTGGCGAGCAGTACTTC. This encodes CASSVVRSGEQYF.

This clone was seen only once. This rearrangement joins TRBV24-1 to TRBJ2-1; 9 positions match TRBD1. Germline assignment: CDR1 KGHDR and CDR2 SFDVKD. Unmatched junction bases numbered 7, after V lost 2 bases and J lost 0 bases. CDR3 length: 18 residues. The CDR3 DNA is TGTGCCACCAGTGATTGGACAGGGGCCACCAGCTCCTACAATGAGCAGTTCTTC. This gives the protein CATSDWTGATSSYNEQFF.

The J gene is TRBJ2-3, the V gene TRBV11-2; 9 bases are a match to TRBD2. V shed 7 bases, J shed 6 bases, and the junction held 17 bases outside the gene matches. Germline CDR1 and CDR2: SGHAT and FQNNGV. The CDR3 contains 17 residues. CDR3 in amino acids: CASTTQGGLAGLDTQYF. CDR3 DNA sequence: TGTGCCAGCACCACCCAAGGTGGGCTAGCGGGGTTGGATACGCAGTATTTT.

The chain's CDR3 is CASSSGGGEKLFF. In DNA form, the CDR3 reads TGTGCCAGCAGCTCGGGGGGGGGCGAAAAACTGTTTTTT. V gene TRBV5-4 combines with J gene TRBJ1-4; the D gene is possibly TRBD1 (6 bases). CDR1 and CDR2 (germline): SGHNT, YYREEE (reference sequence). The CDR3 is 13 amino acids. V was cut by 3 bases and J by 8 bases, with 11 bases left in between. Full variable domain (missing parts from reference TRBV5-4 and TRBJ1-4): ETGVTQSPTHLIKTRGQQVTLRCSSQSGHNTVSWYQQALGQGPQFIFQYYREEENGRGNFPPRFSGLQFPNYSSELNVNALELDDSALYLCASSSGGGEKLFFGSGTQLSVL.

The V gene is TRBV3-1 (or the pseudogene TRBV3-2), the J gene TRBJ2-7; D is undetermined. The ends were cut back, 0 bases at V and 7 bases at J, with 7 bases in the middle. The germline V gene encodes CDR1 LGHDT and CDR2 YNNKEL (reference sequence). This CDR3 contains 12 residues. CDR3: CASSQDSSEQYF. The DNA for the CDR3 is TGTGCCAGCAGCCAAGATTCCTCTGAGCAGTACTTC.